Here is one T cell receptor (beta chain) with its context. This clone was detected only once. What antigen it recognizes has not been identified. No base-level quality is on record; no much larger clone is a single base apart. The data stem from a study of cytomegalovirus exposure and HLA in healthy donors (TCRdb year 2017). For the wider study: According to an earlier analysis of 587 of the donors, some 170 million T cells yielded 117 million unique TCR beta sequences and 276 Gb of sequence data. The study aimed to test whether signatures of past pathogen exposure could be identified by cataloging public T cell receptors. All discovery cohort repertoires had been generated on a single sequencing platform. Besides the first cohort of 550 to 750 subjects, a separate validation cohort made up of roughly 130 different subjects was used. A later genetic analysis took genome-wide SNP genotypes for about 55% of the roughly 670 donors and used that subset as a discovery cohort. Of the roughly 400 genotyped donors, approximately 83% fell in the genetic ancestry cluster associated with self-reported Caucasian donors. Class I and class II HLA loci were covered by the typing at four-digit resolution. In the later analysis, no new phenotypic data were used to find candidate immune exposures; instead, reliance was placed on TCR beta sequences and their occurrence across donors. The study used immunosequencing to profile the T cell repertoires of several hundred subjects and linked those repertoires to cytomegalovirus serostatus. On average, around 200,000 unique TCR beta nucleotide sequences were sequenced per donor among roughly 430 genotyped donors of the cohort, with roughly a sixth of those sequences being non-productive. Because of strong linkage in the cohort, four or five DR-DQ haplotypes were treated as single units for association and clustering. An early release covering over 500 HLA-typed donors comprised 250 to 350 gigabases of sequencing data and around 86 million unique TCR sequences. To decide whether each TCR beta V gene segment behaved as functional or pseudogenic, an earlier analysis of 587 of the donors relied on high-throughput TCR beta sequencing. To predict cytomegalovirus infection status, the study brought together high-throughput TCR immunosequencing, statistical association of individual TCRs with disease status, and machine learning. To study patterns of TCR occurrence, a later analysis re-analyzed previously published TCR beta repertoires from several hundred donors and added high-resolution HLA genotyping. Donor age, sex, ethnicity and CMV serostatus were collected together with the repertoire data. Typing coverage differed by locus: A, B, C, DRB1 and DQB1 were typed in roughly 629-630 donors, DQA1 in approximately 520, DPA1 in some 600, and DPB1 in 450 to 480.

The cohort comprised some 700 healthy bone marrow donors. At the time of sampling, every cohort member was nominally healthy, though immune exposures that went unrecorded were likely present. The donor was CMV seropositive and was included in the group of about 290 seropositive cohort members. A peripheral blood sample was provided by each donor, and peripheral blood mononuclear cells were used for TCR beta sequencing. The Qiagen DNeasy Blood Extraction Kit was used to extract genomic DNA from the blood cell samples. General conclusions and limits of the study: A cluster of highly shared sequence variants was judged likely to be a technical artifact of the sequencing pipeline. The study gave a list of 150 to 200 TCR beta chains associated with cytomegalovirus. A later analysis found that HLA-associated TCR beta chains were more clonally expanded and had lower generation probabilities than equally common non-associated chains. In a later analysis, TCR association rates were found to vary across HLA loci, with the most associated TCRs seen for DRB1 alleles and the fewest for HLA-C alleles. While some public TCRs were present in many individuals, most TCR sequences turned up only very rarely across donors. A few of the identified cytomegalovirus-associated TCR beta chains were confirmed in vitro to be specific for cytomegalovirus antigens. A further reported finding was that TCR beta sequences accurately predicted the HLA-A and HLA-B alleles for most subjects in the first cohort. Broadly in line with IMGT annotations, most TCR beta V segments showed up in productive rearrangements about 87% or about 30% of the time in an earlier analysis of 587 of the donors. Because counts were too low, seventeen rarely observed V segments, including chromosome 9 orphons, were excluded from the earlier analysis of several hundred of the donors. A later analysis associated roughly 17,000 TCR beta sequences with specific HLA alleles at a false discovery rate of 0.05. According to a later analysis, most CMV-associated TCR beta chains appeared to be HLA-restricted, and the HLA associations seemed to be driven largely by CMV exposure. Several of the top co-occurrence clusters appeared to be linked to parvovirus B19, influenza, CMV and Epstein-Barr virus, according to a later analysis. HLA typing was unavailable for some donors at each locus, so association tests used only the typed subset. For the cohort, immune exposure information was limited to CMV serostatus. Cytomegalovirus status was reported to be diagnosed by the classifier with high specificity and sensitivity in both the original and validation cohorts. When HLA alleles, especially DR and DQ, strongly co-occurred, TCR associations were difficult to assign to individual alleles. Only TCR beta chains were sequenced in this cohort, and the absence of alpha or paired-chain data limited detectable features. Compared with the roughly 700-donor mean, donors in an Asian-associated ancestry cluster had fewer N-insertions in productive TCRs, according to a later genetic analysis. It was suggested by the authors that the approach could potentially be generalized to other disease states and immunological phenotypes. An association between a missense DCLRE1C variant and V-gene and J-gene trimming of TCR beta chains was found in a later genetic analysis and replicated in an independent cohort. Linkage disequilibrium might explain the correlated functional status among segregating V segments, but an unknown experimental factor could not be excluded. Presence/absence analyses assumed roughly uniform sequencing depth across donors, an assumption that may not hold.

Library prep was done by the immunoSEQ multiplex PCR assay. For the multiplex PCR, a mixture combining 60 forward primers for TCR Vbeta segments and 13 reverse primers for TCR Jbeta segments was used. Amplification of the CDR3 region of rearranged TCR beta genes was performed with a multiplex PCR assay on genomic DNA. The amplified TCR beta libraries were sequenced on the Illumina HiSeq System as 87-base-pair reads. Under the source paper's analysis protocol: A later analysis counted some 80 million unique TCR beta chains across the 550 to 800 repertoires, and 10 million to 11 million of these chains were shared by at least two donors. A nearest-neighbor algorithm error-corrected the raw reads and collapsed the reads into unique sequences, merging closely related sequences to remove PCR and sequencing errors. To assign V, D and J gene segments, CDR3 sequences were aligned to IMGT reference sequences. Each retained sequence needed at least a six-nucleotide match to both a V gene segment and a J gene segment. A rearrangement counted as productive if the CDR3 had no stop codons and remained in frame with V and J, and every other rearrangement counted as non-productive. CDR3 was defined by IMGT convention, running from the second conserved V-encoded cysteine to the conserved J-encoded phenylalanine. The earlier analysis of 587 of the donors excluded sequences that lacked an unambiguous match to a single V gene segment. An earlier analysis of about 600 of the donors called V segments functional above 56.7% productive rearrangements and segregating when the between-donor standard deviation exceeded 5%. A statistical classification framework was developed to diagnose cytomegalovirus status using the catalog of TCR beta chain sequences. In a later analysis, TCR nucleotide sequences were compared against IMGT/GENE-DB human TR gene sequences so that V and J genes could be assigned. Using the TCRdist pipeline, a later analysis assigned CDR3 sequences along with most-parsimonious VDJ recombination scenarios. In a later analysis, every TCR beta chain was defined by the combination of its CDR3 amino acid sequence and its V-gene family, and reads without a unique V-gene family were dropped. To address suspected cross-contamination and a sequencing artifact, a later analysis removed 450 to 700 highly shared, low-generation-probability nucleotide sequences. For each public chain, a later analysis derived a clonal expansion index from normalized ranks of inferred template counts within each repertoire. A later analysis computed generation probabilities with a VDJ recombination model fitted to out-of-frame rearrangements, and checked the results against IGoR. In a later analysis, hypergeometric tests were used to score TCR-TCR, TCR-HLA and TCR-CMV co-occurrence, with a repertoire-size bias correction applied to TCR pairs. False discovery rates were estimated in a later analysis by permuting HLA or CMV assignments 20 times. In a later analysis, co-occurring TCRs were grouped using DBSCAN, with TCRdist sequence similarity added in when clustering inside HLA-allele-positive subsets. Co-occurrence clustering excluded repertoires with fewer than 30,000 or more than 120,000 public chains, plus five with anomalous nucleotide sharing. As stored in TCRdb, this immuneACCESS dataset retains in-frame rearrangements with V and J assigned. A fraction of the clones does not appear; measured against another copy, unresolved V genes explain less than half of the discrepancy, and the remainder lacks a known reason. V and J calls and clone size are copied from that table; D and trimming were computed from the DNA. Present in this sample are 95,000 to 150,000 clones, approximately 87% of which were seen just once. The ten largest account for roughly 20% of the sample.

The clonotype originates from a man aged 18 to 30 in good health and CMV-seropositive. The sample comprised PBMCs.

The DNA sequence is as follows: TGTGCCTGGGCAGGGGGAACCGGGGAGCTGTTTTTT. This translates into CAWAGGTGELFF. The chain was built from TRBV30 and TRBJ2-2, and TRBD1 aligns with 7 junction nucleotides. Via the germline V gene (reference sequence), CDR1 is GTSNPN and CDR2 SVGIG. For this chain, trimming is 5 bases at the V end and 5 bases at the J end, and the number of junction bases without a gene match is 2. Reading from cysteine to phenylalanine, the CDR3 counts 12 amino acids. The DNA shown is the 36-base CDR3, in frame from base 1. The full variable domain, with segments outside the CDR3 supplied by the reference TRBV30 and TRBJ2-2 proteins, appears as SQTIHQWPATLVQPVGSPLSLECTVEGTSNPNLYWYRQAAGRGLQLLFYSVGIGQISSEVPQNLSASRPQDRQFILSSKKLLLSDSGFYLCAWAGGTGELFFGEGSRLTVL.